This T cell receptor beta chain was found in a study of cytomegalovirus exposure and HLA in healthy donors. The study's findings and limits: In a later analysis, first-cohort TCR clusters were found to tend to co-occur in the roughly 120 validation repertoires. Cytomegalovirus association was listed for around 180 TCR beta chains.

The study drew the donors from its 120-subject validation cohort, separate from the roughly 670-subject first cohort. Comments on this clone: Its specificity is unknown.

Germline values: CDR1 SGHVS, CDR2 FQNEAQ. With 8 bases clipped from V and 7 bases from J, the junction kept 15 bases outside the gene matches. The CDR3 covers 16 residues. The assay was immunoSEQ multiplex PCR, and TCRdb's table has in-frame clones only and misses some. This table holds about 360,000 clones, roughly 85% found once. The sequence derives from a woman between 18 and 29 years old in good health and CMV-seronegative. Sequencing input: PBMCs. The chain uses TRBV7-8 and TRBJ2-1; 9 nucleotides match TRBD2. For the CDR3, the DNA is TGTGCCAGCTGCCCCCTTGGCGGGGGGGCCAGGAATGAGCAGTTCTTC. Translating gives CASCPLGGGARNEQFF. Full variable domain (rest looked up from reference TRBV7-8 and TRBJ2-1): GAGVSQSPRYKVAKRGQDVALRCDPISGHVSLFWYQQALGQGPEFLTYFQNEAQLDKSGLPSDRFFAERPEGSVSTLKIQRTQQEDSAVYLCASCPLGGGARNEQFFGPGTRLTVL.